One TCR beta chain is described in this entry. Within its sample, this clonotype is medium-sized (0.01 to 0.1%). What this receptor recognizes is not known. Base quality data are lacking; no much larger clone is found one base away. From the germline V gene, CDR1 is MNHEY and CDR2 is SVGAGI. V is cut by 4 bases and J by 7 bases, and the space between the germline ends is 14 bases. Its CDR3 holds 14 amino acids, cysteine through phenylalanine. The retained sequence is limited to the CDR3, 42 bases, with the frame set at the first base. The sample's time point label is to be understood as: sample taken at primary tumor resection. The donors were 65 to 90 patients from the lung TRACERx cohort who had early-stage, untreated non-small cell lung cancer. For TCR sequencing, whole RNA was extracted from tumor and nontumor lung tissue, or from cryopreserved PBMC samples, and no cell sorting was done. A patient was chosen for TCR sequencing only when enough RNA was available from at least two tumor regions. A lung pathologist reviewed the tumor and adjacent nontumor lung specimens before the specimens were selected.

The method was 5' RACE. The data were produced on a NextSeq 500. To allow correction of PCR and sequencing errors, the TCR library protocol tagged every TCR cDNA molecule with a unique molecular identifier. The original methods were these. TCR identification, UMI-based error correction and CDR3 extraction were all carried out with Decombinator tools. Expanded TCRs were defined as those above a frequency of 2 per 1,000, corresponding to the top 1% of the tumor frequency distribution. Expanded tumor TCRs were classed as regional if statistically deemed absent (corrected P<0.05) from at least one tumor region, otherwise ubiquitous. Rényi diversity was computed with the R vegan package after subsampling each repertoire 100 times to 5,000 TCRs. CDR3 similarity networks were built from amino acid triplet string-kernel similarity, with CDR3s being connected when pairwise similarity was above 0.82. TCRdb reprocessed the public reads (quality trimming at Q25 with fastp, clone calling with MiXCR) and kept in-frame beta chains. Rows matching on CDR3 protein sequence are summarized as one entry with the most common DNA and genes. The V and J calls follow TCRdb's processing rather than the paper's. Across this sample there are over 10,000 distinct CDR3 sequences, with less than 4.5% seen only once. The top ten constitute roughly 8.1% of the sample.

The data were taken from a study of spatial heterogeneity in lung cancer (dated by TCRdb to the late 2010s). In terms of the full investigation: More beta-chain than alpha-chain transcripts were consistently detected, likely reflecting higher beta-chain transcript abundance. In tumor regions, TCR transcript counts showed a strong correlation with a T cell transcriptional module score derived from matched bulk RNA-seq. In the raw uncorrected reads, each unique combination of TCR and UMI appeared more than ten times on average. In non-small cell lung cancer, the study made a quantitative comparison of TCR alpha and beta repertoires among multiple tumor regions, matched nontumor lung and blood. The study linked features of the TCR repertoire to counts of nonsynonymous mutations, which were determined by whole-exome sequencing of tumor tissue. At surgery, roughly 220 tumor regions, 61 to 75 matched nontumor lung samples and about 56 PBMC samples were TCR-sequenced for both alpha and beta chains.

Study-level results and caveats: A correlation was observed between the number of expanded intratumoral alpha and beta TCRs and the tumor nonsynonymous mutation count. The count of ubiquitous expanded TCRs correlated with the count of ubiquitous nonsynonymous mutations, and the count of regional expanded TCRs correlated with the count of regional nonsynonymous mutations. Estimated TCR-seq coverage of tumor T cells was only approximately 7.4% for alpha chains and 13% for beta chains. Additional single-cell paired TCR alpha and beta sequencing was considered necessary to confirm, at a functional level, the hypothesis that regional TCRs recognize regional mutations.

The chain couples TRBV6-5 to TRBJ1-5, with TRBD1 tentatively as D gene (5 bases match). The source material was lung tumor tissue, sampled at surgery. The TCR sequence derives from a male donor with early-stage non-small cell lung cancer. The DNA sequence reads TGTGCCAGCAGTTTTGGACGGGGCGGCCAGCCCCAGCATTTT. It specifies CASSFGRGGQPQHF.